This T cell receptor beta chain was documented in a study of T cell clonality in common variable immunodeficiency (dated by TCRdb to between 2014 and 2017). CVID samples and control samples contributed equivalent amounts of genomic DNA as sequencing input. For every sample, a 60 bp segment covering the rearranged TCRbeta CDR3 region was amplified and then sequenced. The immunoSEQ assay, a bias-corrected multiplex PCR combined with high-throughput sequencing, was used to amplify TCRbeta. In the original analysis: Every unique nucleotide sequence was considered a clone and was annotated with V, D and J genes, copy number and frequency. Sequences were labeled productive if in frame, and non-productive if out of frame or containing stop codons. Clonality was calculated from Shannon's entropy as previously described. The predicted amino acid sequences of productive clones were used to derive mean CDR3 Kyte-Doolittle hydropathy. Using the R hclust function, scaled V gene usage was clustered hierarchically with Manhattan distance and complete linkage. Sharing of clones by CDR3 amino acid sequence was evaluated through resampling of 12 repertoires per group over 100 rounds. The repertoires were searched for about 70 published EBV-specific TCRbeta sequences and almost 250 published CMV-specific TCRbeta sequences. A couple of CVID samples yielding fewer than 10,000 sequences were excluded from analysis, leaving over 35 CVID repertoires. TCRdb holds this immuneACCESS table with in-frame rearrangements only. Some clones are missing; in checked studies, unresolved V genes explain under half, and the rest has no known cause. From that table come the V and J calls and clone size; the DNA was used to work out D and trimming. Across this sample, 25,000 to 35,000 clones were tabulated and none appeared just once. The ten largest clones capture roughly 29% of the sample.

Diagnosis of CVID followed standard criteria, namely serum IgG, IgA and/or IgM below the normal range together with specific antibody deficiency. A total of 45 or so subjects (approximately 15 female and roughly 30 male; age range 9 to 64 years, mean age 40) were included in the CVID group. Predominantly Caucasian heritage was noted among both the CVID patients and the healthy controls. At the time of study participation, every CVID subject had been on replacement immunoglobulin therapy for one year or longer. At blood collection, none of the CVID subjects was ill or on immunomodulatory or immunosuppressive medication. Heparinized peripheral whole blood samples of roughly 5 to 8 ml were obtained from each donor. Genomic DNA from adults with common variable immune deficiency (CVID) and from healthy adult controls was the source for sequencing TCRbeta CDR3 repertoires. Diluted blood was density-centrifuged over Hypaque 1077 or Ficoll-Paque to isolate peripheral blood mononuclear cells. Genomic DNA was extracted from unsorted mononuclear cells by Qiagen column purification or by a centrifugation-based method.

This clone came up many times. This clone's antigen is unknown. From the germline J gene comes the end of the CDR3, since the read stops 3 residues before it. Overall results and qualifications from the work: TCRbeta clonality was higher in CVID subjects than in healthy controls (t-test p = 0.018), and the increase was most characteristic of about a third of subjects. Although equal DNA input was used, an average of approximately 82,000 unique sequences per sample was obtained for controls, compared with some 30,000 for CVID samples. Patient heterogeneity within the CVID cohort put limits on correlating repertoire features with clinical complications. According to the authors, finding the cause of the higher clonality in CVID would require sequencing the repertoires of T cell subpopulations. Fewer TCRbeta clones were shared among CVID subjects than among healthy controls (p < 0.0001). CVID TCRbeta sequences were reported to have fewer deletions and N-nucleotide insertions and to lack highly modified clones with 13 or more V deletions.

At the junction V is shortened by 6 bases and J by 5 bases, with 17 bases in between. CDR1 and CDR2 are drawn from the germline V gene: SQVTM, ANQGSEA. Reading from cysteine to phenylalanine, the CDR3 counts 14 amino acids. Shown are 33 bases from within the CDR3, in frame from base 1. The sequence derives from a human donor with common variable immunodeficiency. Sequencing was done on a sample of peripheral blood mononuclear cells. The chain employs TRBV29-1 and TRBJ2-1; TRBD2 is possibly the D segment (6 matching bases). The CDR3 amino acid sequence is: CSVSTPGRNNEQFF. The CDR3 DNA, read in part, is TGCAGCGTATCTACCCCAGGGAGGAACAATGAG.